What follows are 27 T cell receptor beta chains derived from one specimen sequenced in a study of T cells in Graves' hyperthyroidism and ophthalmopathy. The CDR3 regions of TCR beta were amplified from RNA transcripts. Using the HTBI primer set, a first-round RT-PCR was run on the TCR CDR3. Each CDR3 protein is one row after TCRdb ran MiXCR on the multiplex PCR reads. The sample yields roughly 250,000 distinct CDR3 sequences, 20% to 25% seen once. Sequences were obtained from blood. These receptors came from a man aged 25-45 years with Graves' ophthalmopathy.

The chain joins TRBV6-1 to TRBJ2-7, with 8 nucleotides matching TRBD1. CDR3 length: 14 amino acids. Germline V gives CDR1 MNHNS, CDR2 SASEGT. Unmatched junction bases numbered 7, after V lost 6 bases and J lost 3 bases. CDR3 nucleotides: TGTGCCAGCAGACCCTACAGGGGGAACTACGAGCAGTACTTC. Translating gives CASRPYRGNYEQYF.

The chain links TRBV12-3 or TRBV12-4 to TRBJ2-7, with a tentative D call TRBD2 (6 bases). The V and J ends lost 7 bases and 9 bases respectively, with 16 bases between them. This CDR3 is 12 amino acids long. The CDR3 nucleotides are TGTGCCAGCACCGCGACCCAGGGAGGGCAGTACTTC. Its protein product is CASTATQGGQYF.

This clonotype was seen only a few times. V gene TRBV29-1 combines with J gene TRBJ2-7; 8 positions agree with TRBD2. This CDR3 comprises 12 residues. Germline trimming cut 4 bases from V and 6 bases from J; bases unmatched to any gene: 5. Germline CDR1 is SQVTM and CDR2 is ANQGSEA. CDR3 DNA sequence: TGCAGCGTTGGGACTAGCAGCCTCGAGCAGTACTTC. Amino acids: CSVGTSSLEQYF.

This clonotype occurred many times. The chain recombines TRBV5-1 with TRBJ2-7; D is unresolved. V was shortened by 4 bases and J by 6 bases, with 17 bases between the two germline ends. Germline lookup yields CDR1 SGHRS and CDR2 YFSETQ. The CDR3 has 14 residues. The CDR3 sequence: CASSVDGLPLEQYF. CDR3 DNA: TGCGCCAGCAGCGTTGATGGTCTCCCTCTCGAGCAGTACTTC.

This clonotype has only a few counts. The chain links TRBV11-2 to TRBJ2-7; D is unclear. The V gene's germline CDR1 is SGHAT and CDR2 FQNNGV. V lost 2 bases and J 5 bases, leaving 16 bases between the germline ends. The CDR3 contains 15 residues. CDR3 protein: CASSLQARTDHEQYF. In DNA, the CDR3 is TGTGCCAGCAGCTTACAAGCTAGAACCGACCACGAGCAGTACTTC.

The CDR3 DNA sequence: TGTGCCAGTAATATCGACCGGGACAGGGGCATAGATAATTCACCCCTCCACTTT. Its protein product is CASNIDRDRGIDNSPLHF. The V call is TRBV19, the J call TRBJ1-6; the match to TRBD1 covers 10 bases. Germline V gene data show CDR1 as LNHDA and CDR2 as SQIVND (reference sequence). The V and J ends lost 7 bases and 5 bases, in that order; junction bases with no gene match: 14. This CDR3 is built from 18 residues.

The table lists this clonotype with many counts. This sequence joins TRBV2 and TRBJ2-7; D call uncertain. The CDR3 sequence is 12 residues long. The V gene lost 5 bases and the J gene lost 4 bases, with 9 bases spanning the gap. The germline V gene has CDR1 SNHLY and CDR2 FYNNEI. The CDR3 DNA follows: TGTGCCAGCAGTTTTGGACCTTACGAGCAGTACTTC. This sequence encodes CASSFGPYEQYF.

V gene TRBV9 combines with J gene TRBJ1-3, with 9 bases matching TRBD1. The CDR3 has 19 amino acids. Looked up from germline, CDR1 is SGDLS and CDR2 is YYNGEE. V lost 3 bases and J lost 0; bases outside the gene matches: 13. CDR3 residues: CASSDSRDREGDSGNTIYF. Written as DNA, the CDR3 is TGTGCCAGCAGCGACAGCCGGGACAGGGAGGGGGACTCTGGAAACACCATATATTTT. The complete variable domain, with remaining parts taken from reference TRBV9 and TRBJ1-3, reads DSGVTQTPKHLITATGQRVTLRCSPRSGDLSVYWYQQSLDQGLQFLIQYYNGEERAKGNILERFSAQQFPDLHSELNLSSLELGDSALYFCASSDSRDREGDSGNTIYFGEGSWLTVV.

This clonotype was observed a handful of times. The V and J genes are TRBV12-3 or TRBV12-4 and TRBJ1-6; possibly TRBD1 for D (6 bases). The V and J ends lost 5 bases and 4 bases respectively, with 12 bases between them. The CDR3 spans 15 residues. CDR3 nucleotide sequence: TGTGCCAGCAGTCCTCAGGGGAGGTATAATTCACCCCTCCACTTT. Its translation: CASSPQGRYNSPLHF.

CDR3 in DNA: TGTGCCACCAGTTTCCTCGGCACCGGGGAGCTGTTTTTT. Its translation: CATSFLGTGELFF. The chain employs TRBV24-1 and TRBJ2-2, with unresolved D. The CDR3 is made up of 13 amino acids. The germline V and J ends were trimmed by 6 bases and 4 bases, with 8 bases remaining between them. The germline V gene has CDR1 KGHDR and CDR2 SFDVKD.

This clonotype was detected only a few times. The V call is TRBV4-1, the J call TRBJ2-3; D is undetermined. Germline CDR1 MGHRA, CDR2 YSYEKL. This CDR3 region has 14 residues. V lost 0 bases and J lost 6, with 10 bases in between. CDR3 protein: CASSQEGNGDTQYF. DNA for the CDR3: TGCGCCAGCAGCCAAGAGGGCAACGGGGATACGCAGTATTTT.

This clonotype was detected only a few times. The V gene is TRBV15, the J gene TRBJ2-5; no reliable D call. The germline V and J ends were trimmed by 6 bases and 4 bases, with 6 bases remaining between them. Germline-derived CDR1 and CDR2 are LNHNV and YYDKDF (reference sequence). The CDR3 runs to 11 residues. CDR3 region: CATSSAETQYF. DNA for the CDR3: TGTGCCACCAGTAGTGCAGAGACCCAGTACTTC.

This clonotype was counted only a few times. The chain carries TRBV7-9 and TRBJ1-5; D uncertain. CDR1 SEHNR and CDR2 FQNEAQ come from the germline V gene (reference sequence). The CDR3 consists of 14 residues. Trimming removed 5 bases from V and 1 base from J, with 9 bases in between. CDR3 sequence: CASSPGISNQPQHF. Here the CDR3 DNA reads TGTGCCAGCAGCCCCGGGATAAGCAATCAGCCCCAGCATTTT.

This rearrangement joins TRBV28 to TRBJ2-7, with 10 bases matching TRBD2. Germline V gene data show CDR1 as MDHEN and CDR2 as SYDVKM. V gave up 1 base and J gave up 4 bases; unmatched junction bases: 4. The CDR3 extends over 15 amino acids. CDR3 sequence (DNA): TGTGCCAGCAGTTTATTCTCTAGCGGGAGTTACGAGCAGTACTTC. Translating it yields CASSLFSSGSYEQYF.

V is TRBV24-1 and J is TRBJ1-2; D is unresolved. This CDR3 region has 14 residues. The germline CDR1 and CDR2 sequences are KGHDR and SFDVKD. V gave up 5 bases and J gave up 3 bases, with 12 bases separating them. DNA of the CDR3: TGTGCCACCAGTGCGTCCGGTTGGGACTATGGCTACACCTTC. It translates to CATSASGWDYGYTF.

This clonotype was picked up a small number of times. The chain combines TRBV6-5 with TRBJ2-7; 14 bases are shared with TRBD2. This CDR3 spans 15 amino acids. Germline V gene data show CDR1 as MNHEY and CDR2 as SVGAGI. Losses at the gene ends were 2 bases for V and 6 bases for J; bases not matched to a gene: 3. CDR3 amino acids: CASSYGTSGSREQYF. The CDR3 DNA sequence: TGTGCCAGCAGTTACGGGACTAGCGGGAGTCGCGAGCAGTACTTC.

The sample holds many counts of this clonotype. The chain uses TRBV20-1 and TRBJ1-2; tentatively, D is TRBD1 (6 bases). V was clipped by 6 bases and J by 6 bases, with 17 bases between them. Looked up from germline, CDR1 is DFQATT and CDR2 is SNEGSKA (reference sequence). This CDR3 region has 13 residues. As DNA, the CDR3 is TGCAGTGCGAATCGCCTTACAGGGCATGGCTACACCTTC. Encoded protein: CSANRLTGHGYTF.

At least ten counts were recorded for this clonotype. The chain combines TRBV11-1 with TRBJ2-3, with 7 positions matching TRBD2. Germline V CDR1 and CDR2: SGHAT, FQDESV (reference sequence). V dropped 1 base and J dropped 3; count of bases not matched to a gene: 1. The CDR3 runs to 14 residues. DNA for the CDR3: TGTGCCAGCAGCTTAGGGGGACTAACAGATACGCAGTATTTT. Its translation is CASSLGGLTDTQYF.

This clonotype was seen ten or more times. This sequence joins TRBV3-1 and TRBJ2-5; 7 bases are shared with TRBD1. V was pared by 2 bases and J by 2 bases, with 8 bases of the junction left unmatched. This CDR3 has 16 residues. Germline V gene sequence: CDR1 LGHDT, CDR2 YNNKEL (reference sequence). The CDR3 sequence is CASSQLTGTAQETQYF. The CDR3 region has the DNA TGTGCCAGCAGCCAATTAACCGGGACAGCACAAGAGACCCAGTACTTC.

This clonotype was picked up many times. V and J are TRBV11-3 and TRBJ2-4, with D possibly TRBD2 on 5 matching bases. There are 18 residues in the CDR3. Trimming stripped 5 bases from V and 1 base from J, with 21 bases between. Germline loops: CDR1 SGHNT, CDR2 YENEEA. In DNA, the CDR3 is TGTGCCAGCAGCGCCTCCTCCACTAGGGTTTTGGCCAAAAACATTCAGTACTTC. It translates to CASSASSTRVLAKNIQYF.

The V gene is TRBV11-3, the J gene TRBJ1-2, with 7 bases lining up with TRBD1. Germline V gene lookup returns CDR1 SGHNT and CDR2 YENEEA. The CDR3 length is 14 residues. The junction had 7 bases not matched to a gene; V was cut back by 7 bases and J by 2 bases. The CDR3 DNA reads as TGTGCCAGCACCCCGAGGGGGCAGAACTATGGCTACACCTTC. Protein product: CASTPRGQNYGYTF. Using reference TRBV11-3 and TRBJ1-2 for the parts outside the CDR3, the full variable domain is EAGVVQSPRYKIIEKKQPVAFWCNPISGHNTLYWYLQNLGQGPELLIRYENEEAVDDSQLPKDRFSAERLKGVDSTLKIQPAELGDSAVYLCASTPRGQNYGYTFGSGTRLTVV.

The chain has TRBV28 and TRBJ1-6; unclear D gene. The germline gives CDR1 MDHEN, CDR2 SYDVKM. V lost 7 bases, J lost 7 bases, and 8 bases lay in between. This CDR3 contains 12 residues. The CDR3: CASTLLNSPLHF. DNA of the CDR3: TGTGCCAGCACCCTCCTAAATTCACCCCTCCACTTT.

This clonotype was seen at least ten times. The J gene is TRBJ2-3, the V gene TRBV18, with a weak D call TRBD1 (6 bases). This CDR3 contains 15 residues. Between the trimmed V and J ends, which lost 2 bases and 5 bases, there was a span of 14 bases. Germline loops: CDR1 KGHSH, CDR2 LQKENI. DNA of the CDR3: TGTGCCAGCTCACCAATACAGGGTGGAAAAGATACGCAGTATTTT. Its protein is CASSPIQGGKDTQYF.

This clonotype was counted only a few times. This rearrangement joins TRBV20-1 to TRBJ2-1; TRBD2 matches 8 bases. The CDR3 contains 13 residues. Unmatched junction bases numbered 5, after V lost 3 bases and J lost 7 bases. Germline CDR1 and CDR2: DFQATT and SNEGSKA (reference sequence). The chain's CDR3 is CSASGRALNEQFF. CDR3 coding DNA: TGCAGTGCTAGCGGGAGGGCTTTGAATGAGCAGTTCTTC.

The V call is TRBV28, the J call TRBJ2-2; 7 nucleotides align to TRBD1. Trimming cost V 1 base and J 6 bases; bases outside gene matches: 5. Germline values: CDR1 MDHEN, CDR2 SYDVKM. CDR3 length: 15 residues. CDR3 amino acids: CASSLYRGFAGELFF. The CDR3 coding sequence is TGTGCCAGCAGTTTATACAGGGGTTTTGCCGGGGAGCTGTTTTTT.

This clonotype showed up just a few times. This chain joins TRBV7-9 and TRBJ2-5; perhaps TRBD1 as D (7 bases). The CDR3 is 14 residues long. V gave up 3 bases and J gave up 5 bases, with 13 bases separating them. CDR1 and CDR2 from the germline V gene are SEHNR and FQNEAQ (reference sequence). Written as DNA, the CDR3 is TGTGCCAGCAGCTTTGGAGGGGGCGGTGAGACCCAGTACTTC. Translation: CASSFGGGGETQYF.

This clonotype was seen ten or more times. J is TRBJ1-2 and V is TRBV28; maybe TRBD1 (6 bases). The CDR3 spans 15 residues. V lost 6 bases to trimming and J lost 7 bases, with 21 bases between them. CDR1 and CDR2 from the germline V gene are MDHEN and SYDVKM. CDR3: CASRGGHAEVGGYTF. The CDR3 DNA reads TGTGCCAGCAGGGGGGGGCACGCCGAAGTTGGTGGCTACACCTTC.